This T cell receptor (beta chain) originates from a study of shared clonotypes between healthy human individuals. Study-wide results and caveats: Blood was the only sampled material, and tissue repertoires likely differ.

This clone has just one count. Its antigen is currently unknown. The identical CDR3 is also encoded by other nucleotide sequences in the sample. Germline V CDR1 and CDR2: KGHSH, LQKENI. This CDR3 has 15 residues. V trimming: 3 bases; J trimming: 0 bases; junction bases outside the gene matches: 0. Profiled with immunoSEQ multiplex PCR; TCRdb holds only in-frame clones, not every one. The sample records about 2.4 million clones, over 85% being singletons. Sample: naive CD4+ T cells from PBMCs. Subset indicated: CD45RA+ positively selected. The clonotype comes from a young man in good health. Some clones in this sample may be carry-over from other donors' samples. The chain uses TRBV18 and TRBJ2-7, with 12 bases matching TRBD1. CDR3 nucleotides: TGTGCCAGCTCACCGGGACAGGGGGCCTCCTACGAGCAGTACTTC. Residues: CASSPGQGASYEQYF.